These T cell receptor beta chains were read from a single sample in a study of CD8 T cells in ankylosing spondylitis. TCRdb re-called the 5' RACE reads with MiXCR, one entry per CDR3 protein. The table includes around 770,000 distinct CDR3 sequences, 12% detected once. Sequencing was done on a sample of blood, either unsorted or a sorted T cell fraction (not recorded which). The receptors derive from a male donor with ankylosing spondylitis. Both conserved end residues are part of each CDR3. A D gene is named only where the DNA matches it firmly. Clone size is given for some rows only: seen once, a few or many times, or a class if the clone is expanded.

abundance	v_gene	d_gene	j_gene	CDR3aa	CDR3nt
NA	TRBV20-1	NA	TRBJ1-5	CSASGGQYNQPQHF	TGCAGTGCTAGTGGAGGACAGTACAATCAGCCCCAGCATTTT
NA	TRBV4-1	NA	TRBJ2-3	CASSQEAASRADTQYF	TGCGCCAGCAGCCAAGAGGCCGCCTCAAGGGCAGATACGCAGTATTTT
NA	TRBV7-9	TRBD1	TRBJ1-3	CASSFSQGAGNTIYF	TGTGCCAGCAGCTTTTCACAGGGGGCTGGAAACACCATATATTTT
NA	TRBV29-1	NA	TRBJ1-1	CSVPGHLPMNTEAFF	TGCAGCGTCCCGGGACACCTGCCGATGAACACTGAAGCTTTCTTT
NA	TRBV20-1	TRBD1	TRBJ1-4	CSASPTGLREKLFF	TGCAGTGCTAGCCCGACAGGGTTGAGAGAAAAACTGTTTTTT
few	TRBV28	NA	TRBJ2-2	CASRPPIGRGELFF	TGTGCCAGCAGACCTCCAATAGGGCGGGGGGAGCTGTTTTTT
few	TRBV27	NA	TRBJ2-3	CASRNALALSTDTQYF	TGTGCCAGCAGAAACGCGCTAGCGCTAAGCACAGATACGCAGTATTTT
NA	TRBV18	NA	TRBJ1-1	CASSPDLTSEAFF	TGTGCCAGCTCACCAGACCTTACCTCTGAAGCTTTCTTT
NA	TRBV1	NA	TRBJ1-1	CTRRSRGTEAFF	TGCACCAGACGCTCAAGGGGGACTGAAGCTTTCTTT
NA	TRBV20-1	NA	TRBJ1-2	CSASSRQVDGYTF	TGCAGTGCTAGTTCCCGACAGGTAGATGGCTACACCTTC
many	TRBV5-1	TRBD2	TRBJ2-1	CASSLAGLANSEQFF	TGCGCCAGCAGCTTGGCGGGACTAGCCAACAGTGAGCAGTTCTTC
many	TRBV6-5	TRBD2	TRBJ2-1	CASSFGLAGYNEQFF	TGTGCCAGCAGTTTCGGACTAGCGGGATACAATGAGCAGTTCTTC
NA	TRBV11-3	NA	TRBJ1-2	CASSLGGVSSNYGYTF	TGTGCCAGCAGCTTAGGAGGGGTCTCCTCCAACTATGGCTACACCTTC
NA	TRBV7-9	NA	TRBJ2-1	CASSPPVGGSYNEQFF	TGTGCCAGCAGCCCTCCGGTTGGGGGTTCCTACAATGAGCAGTTCTTC
few	TRBV7-8	TRBD1	TRBJ1-5	CASSLETRGTGSNQPQHF	TGTGCCAGCAGCTTAGAAACCAGAGGGACAGGGAGCAATCAGCCCCAGCATTTT
many	TRBV12-3/TRBV12-4	NA	TRBJ2-3	CASTLGEDTQYF	TGTGCCAGCACCCTGGGGGAGGATACGCAGTATTTT
NA	TRBV28	NA	TRBJ2-7	CASSGTPNYEQYF	TGTGCCAGCAGCGGGACCCCCAACTACGAGCAGTACTTC
NA	TRBV28	NA	TRBJ1-3	CASSLGHERNTIYF	TGTGCCAGCAGTTTGGGACACGAACGAAACACCATATATTTT
NA	TRBV29-1	NA	TRBJ2-5	CSVGRGERETQYF	TGCAGCGTTGGACGCGGGGAACGCGAGACCCAGTACTTC
few	TRBV10-3	NA	TRBJ2-2	CAISESGRANTGELFF	TGTGCCATCAGTGAGTCGGGAAGGGCTAACACCGGGGAGCTGTTTTTT
NA	TRBV20-1	TRBD1	TRBJ1-2	CSATGTGNYGYTF	TGCAGTGCTACGGGGACAGGGAACTATGGCTACACCTTC
NA	TRBV5-6	NA	TRBJ2-1	CASSLPTYMDEQFF	TGTGCCAGCAGCTTACCAACTTACATGGATGAGCAGTTCTTC
few	TRBV20-1	NA	TRBJ2-3	CSARVSGPTDTQYF	TGCAGTGCTAGAGTTAGCGGTCCCACAGATACGCAGTATTTT
few	TRBV6-6	NA	TRBJ2-1	CASSYRESDVFF	TGTGCCAGCAGTTACCGGGAGTCTGATGTGTTCTTC
few	TRBV29-1	TRBD2	TRBJ2-3	CSVVPAGASTDTQYF	TGCAGCGTTGTCCCAGCGGGGGCTAGCACAGATACGCAGTATTTT
NA	TRBV20-1	NA	TRBJ2-3	CSAALKTRSTQYF	TGCAGTGCCGCTCTAAAGACTAGATCTACGCAGTATTTT
few	TRBV2	NA	TRBJ2-3	CASSVGRVTDTQYF	TGTGCCAGCAGTGTTGGCAGGGTCACAGATACGCAGTATTTT
NA	TRBV6-5	NA	TRBJ1-1	CASSYKGWDTEAFF	TGTGCCAGCAGTTATAAGGGGTGGGACACTGAAGCTTTCTTT
NA	TRBV4-3	NA	TRBJ2-5	CASSREHQETQYF	TGCGCCAGCAGCAGGGAGCACCAAGAGACCCAGTACTTC
many	TRBV12-3/TRBV12-4	NA	TRBJ2-7	CASSAPLGYEQYF	TGTGCCAGCAGTGCCCCTTTAGGCTACGAGCAGTACTTC
few	TRBV6-2/TRBV6-3	NA	TRBJ2-2	CASTHPGTENTGELFF	TGTGCCAGCACCCACCCAGGCACGGAGAACACCGGGGAGCTGTTTTTT
few	TRBV5-1	NA	TRBJ1-5	CASSVDGQSHQPQHF	TGCGCCAGCAGCGTGGATGGACAGTCACATCAGCCCCAGCATTTT
few	TRBV5-1	NA	TRBJ1-2	CASSLEAAQYGYTF	TGCGCCAGCAGCTTGGAAGCGGCCCAGTATGGCTACACCTTC
many	TRBV4-3	NA	TRBJ1-2	CASSLTGTSYGYTF	TGCGCCAGCAGCTTAACCGGGACAAGCTATGGCTACACCTTC
NA	TRBV5-1	TRBD1	TRBJ2-7	CASSLVGDRLYEQYF	TGCGCCAGCAGCCTAGTTGGGGACAGACTCTACGAGCAGTACTTC
NA	TRBV3-1	NA	TRBJ1-2	CASSQVGGDGYTF	TGTGCCAGCAGCCAAGTCGGAGGGGATGGCTACACCTTC
few	TRBV12-3/TRBV12-4	NA	TRBJ1-6	CASTIQGPDSPLHF	TGTGCCAGCACTATACAGGGTCCCGATTCACCCCTCCACTTT
NA	TRBV7-9	TRBD1	TRBJ1-2	CASSSRDRGIYGYTF	TGTGCCAGCAGCTCACGGGACAGGGGGATCTATGGCTACACCTTC
NA	TRBV7-2	TRBD2	TRBJ2-3	CASSLDLAGGQTDTQYF	TGTGCCAGCAGCTTGGATCTAGCGGGAGGGCAGACAGATACGCAGTATTTT
many	TRBV5-1	TRBD1	TRBJ1-1	CASSPQGDTEAFF	TGCGCCAGCAGCCCCCAGGGGGACACTGAAGCTTTCTTT
NA	TRBV29-1	NA	TRBJ2-3	CSVGENTQYF	TGCAGCGTTGGGGAGAATACGCAGTATTTT
NA	TRBV7-9	NA	TRBJ1-2	CASSYPFYRTHYGYTF	TGTGCCAGCAGCTACCCTTTTTACAGGACTCACTATGGCTACACCTTC
many	TRBV7-3	TRBD1	TRBJ1-1	CASSYHRGTEAFF	TGTGCCAGCAGCTACCACAGGGGCACTGAAGCTTTCTTT
NA	TRBV5-1	NA	TRBJ2-7	CASSQRGFSYEQYF	TGCGCCAGCAGCCAGAGGGGCTTTTCCTACGAGCAGTACTTC
few	TRBV12-3/TRBV12-4	TRBD2	TRBJ2-7	CASSLRTSGSRQYF	TGTGCCAGCAGTTTAAGGACTAGCGGGTCCAGGCAGTACTTC
few	TRBV6-1	NA	TRBJ2-7	CASAFRRGWDEQYF	TGTGCCAGCGCGTTCCGTCGGGGGTGGGACGAGCAGTACTTC
many	TRBV24-1	TRBD2	TRBJ2-1	CATSDSWRRSSGRAHNEQFF	TGTGCCACCAGTGATAGCTGGCGTAGGTCTAGCGGGAGGGCCCACAATGAGCAGTTCTTC
NA	TRBV4-1	TRBD2	TRBJ2-2	CASSPWGGASGRGTGELFF	TGCGCCAGCAGCCCTTGGGGCGGGGCTAGCGGGAGGGGCACCGGGGAGCTGTTTTTT
few	TRBV25-1	NA	TRBJ2-7	CASSVVNSYEQYF	TGTGCCAGCAGTGTTGTCAACTCCTACGAGCAGTACTTC
few	TRBV7-6	TRBD2	TRBJ2-7	CASSRGVLYEQYF	TGTGCCAGCAGCCGGGGGGTTCTCTACGAGCAGTACTTC
NA	TRBV5-1	TRBD2	TRBJ2-3	CASSPYPGGSTDTQYF	TGCGCCAGCAGCCCCTACCCGGGAGGAAGCACAGATACGCAGTATTTT
many	TRBV20-1	NA	TRBJ2-3	CSATRTDTQYF	TGCAGCGCCACTCGCACAGATACGCAGTATTTT
NA	TRBV20-1	TRBD1	TRBJ2-1	CSAGDSPRGVQEQFF	TGCAGTGCTGGGGACAGCCCTCGTGGGGTACAAGAGCAGTTCTTC
few	TRBV12-3/TRBV12-4	NA	TRBJ2-5	CASSFSVGQETQYF	TGTGCCAGCAGTTTTTCGGTCGGCCAAGAGACCCAGTACTTC
many	TRBV5-1	TRBD1	TRBJ1-2	CASSSRDSGGYTF	TGCGCCAGCAGCTCCCGGGACAGCGGCGGCTACACCTTC
few	TRBV20-1	NA	TRBJ1-2	CSAKHFYGYTF	TGCAGTGCTAAACATTTCTATGGCTACACCTTC
few	TRBV7-9	NA	TRBJ2-7	CASSFLSAYEQYF	TGTGCCAGCAGCTTTCTTTCGGCCTACGAGCAGTACTTC
many	TRBV9	NA	TRBJ2-1	CASSVESGTVASSYNEQFF	TGTGCCAGCAGCGTAGAGTCGGGGACGGTTGCGAGCTCCTACAATGAGCAGTTCTTC